This section outlines one T cell receptor beta chain sequence together with its context. Germline CDR1 and CDR2: DFQATT and SNEGSKA (reference sequence). This CDR3 is built from 15 residues. V gave up 3 bases and J gave up 0 bases, with 14 bases separating them. The data are from a study of blood T cell repertoires in COVID-19. In the study overall: Some COVID-19 samples were acute and others convalescent; all came from the United States, Italy and Spain. The analysed material was cDNA or gDNA that came from T cells, B-cell-depleted T cells, or PBMCs.

In the original workflow: Cell counts per sample came from amplifying reference gene primers. Only in-frame clones appear in the TCRdb table, and some are missing; sequencing was by immunoSEQ multiplex PCR. V and J calls and clone size follow that table, whereas D and trimming were derived from the DNA. The sample includes approximately 150,000 clones, roughly four fifths seen only once; the top ten take about a tenth. Input material: peripheral blood. The sequence was obtained from a man in his 70s with active or convalescent COVID-19. The chain is built from TRBV20-1 and TRBJ1-2; D is perhaps TRBD1 (6 bases). This CDR3 is CSASTTQGSNYGYTF. The CDR3 DNA reads as TGCAGTGCTAGTACCACACAGGGTTCTAACTATGGCTACACCTTC.